These 31 T cell receptor beta chains were all obtained from the same sample, sequenced in a study of cytotoxic CD8 clonotypes in ibrutinib-treated CLL. Profiling relied on immunoSEQ multiplex PCR, and the TCRdb table lists in-frame clones only, not all of them. The table shows 150,000 to 250,000 clones, with about two thirds occurring only once. Material: PBMCs, obtained after 24 months of ibrutinib treatment. The receptors here all came from a human donor with chronic lymphocytic leukemia.

V is TRBV5-4 and J is TRBJ1-1, with D possibly being TRBD1 (6 bases). V was cut by 0 bases and J by 3 bases, with 12 bases left in between. CDR1 and CDR2 (germline): SGHNT, YYREEE (reference sequence). The CDR3 is 15 amino acids. This chain's CDR3 is CASSLGSTGYTEAFF. In DNA, the CDR3 is TGTGCCAGCAGCTTGGGGAGTACAGGGTACACTGAAGCTTTCTTT.

This chain connects TRBV9 to TRBJ2-1; D is perhaps TRBD1 (6 bases). The ends were cut back, 7 bases at V and 3 bases at J, with 14 bases in the middle. Germline assignment: CDR1 SGDLS and CDR2 YYNGEE. This CDR3 comprises 14 residues. CDR3 amino acids: CASGPGQIYNEQFF. DNA for the CDR3: TGTGCCAGCGGACCAGGACAGATCTACAATGAGCAGTTCTTC.

The rearrangement joins TRBV6-5 to TRBJ2-7, with 8 positions matching TRBD2. There are 15 residues in the CDR3. With 10 bases clipped from V and 3 bases from J, the junction kept 14 bases outside the gene matches. The germline V gene has CDR1 MNHEY and CDR2 SVGAGI. In DNA, the CDR3 is TGTGCCACCAGGGGCGGGAGGCAAGGATACTACGAGCAGTACTTC. Encoded protein: CATRGGRQGYYEQYF.

The V and J genes are TRBV19 and TRBJ2-7; D is uncertain. V was pared by 7 bases and J by 0 bases, with 13 bases between. Germline V gene data show CDR1 as LNHDA and CDR2 as SQIVND (reference sequence). This CDR3 is built from 14 residues. The DNA of the CDR3 is TGTGCCAGTACCATCGGCGCAAACTCCTACGAGCAGTACTTC. It specifies CASTIGANSYEQYF.

This clone was observed once. V usage is TRBV9 and J usage is TRBJ2-5; 12 bases fit TRBD2. CDR3 length: 16 residues. The trim removed 3 bases at V and 2 bases at J, leaving 5 bases unmatched. Germline V gene sequence: CDR1 SGDLS, CDR2 YYNGEE. The CDR3 spells CASSDRGLAGQETQYF. CDR3 nucleotides: TGTGCCAGCAGCGATAGAGGACTAGCGGGACAAGAGACCCAGTACTTC.

Here the CDR3 reads CASSVVVGGSSYNEQFF. The CDR3 DNA reads as TGTGCCAGCAGCGTAGTCGTTGGCGGGAGCTCCTACAATGAGCAGTTCTTC. The chain uses TRBV9 and TRBJ2-1; 7 nucleotides align to TRBD2. The CDR3 extends over 17 amino acids. Trimming cost V 0 bases and J 0 bases; bases outside gene matches: 6. In germline, CDR1 is SGDLS, CDR2 YYNGEE.

V and J are TRBV4-1 and TRBJ2-7, with 8 bases matching TRBD1. The V and J ends lost 0 bases and 5 bases, in that order; junction bases with no gene match: 3. There are 14 residues in the CDR3. Germline V gene data show CDR1 as MGHRA and CDR2 as YSYEKL. The DNA for the CDR3 is TGCGCCAGCAGCCAAGACAGGGGGCTCAACGAGCAGTACTTC. This encodes CASSQDRGLNEQYF.

V gene TRBV4-1 combines with J gene TRBJ2-7; possibly TRBD2 for D (6 bases). Germline V gene data show CDR1 as MGHRA and CDR2 as YSYEKL. The V end was cut by 2 bases, the J end by 2 bases, with 16 bases between. The CDR3 loop spans 16 amino acids. CDR3 residues: CASSQRPVGEAYEQYF. CDR3 coding DNA: TGCGCCAGCAGCCAACGCCCTGTCGGGGAGGCCTACGAGCAGTACTTC.

The chain links TRBV9 to TRBJ2-2; 7 nucleotides agree with TRBD1. Germline V gene lookup returns CDR1 SGDLS and CDR2 YYNGEE. The CDR3 runs to 15 residues. V gave up 5 bases and J gave up 3 bases; unmatched junction bases: 7. The chain's CDR3 is CASSDRDRHTGELFF. CDR3 nucleotides: TGTGCCAGCAGTGACCGGGACAGACACACCGGGGAGCTGTTTTTT.

V usage is TRBV28 and J usage is TRBJ1-1; D is uncertain. The germline gives CDR1 MDHEN, CDR2 SYDVKM. CDR3 length equals 12 residues. V dropped 6 bases and J dropped 6 bases, with 11 bases sitting between them. In DNA form, the CDR3 reads TGTGCCAGCAGGGACCCTGGATCTGAAGCTTTCTTT. It yields the protein CASRDPGSEAFF.

V is TRBV6-5 and J is TRBJ2-7, with 7 nucleotides matching TRBD2. Germline V gene lookup returns CDR1 MNHEY and CDR2 SVGAGI. The CDR3 is 12 amino acids. V shed 6 bases and J 6 bases; nucleotides not matched to a gene: 5. The CDR3 sequence: CASSGREAEQYF. DNA for the CDR3: TGTGCCAGCAGCGGACGGGAGGCCGAGCAGTACTTC.

The chain is built from TRBV4-1 and TRBJ1-2; D is unresolved. V dropped 5 bases and J dropped 4 bases, with 11 bases sitting between them. The CDR3 length is 13 residues. The V gene's germline CDR1 is MGHRA and CDR2 YSYEKL. CDR3 DNA sequence: TGCGCCAGCAGCAGCGGAGGGAGCTATGGCTACACCTTC. This translates into CASSSGGSYGYTF.

The chain combines TRBV5-1 with TRBJ1-3; D might be TRBD1 (5 bases). Germline V gene lookup returns CDR1 SGHRS and CDR2 YFSETQ. The CDR3 loop spans 15 amino acids. V lost 4 bases to trimming and J lost 0 bases, with 11 bases between them. The CDR3 here is CASSTGDSSGNTIYF. CDR3 coding DNA: TGCGCCAGCAGCACCGGCGACAGCTCTGGAAACACCATATATTTT.

This clone came up once. The CDR3 sequence is CASSLGQGAGNIQYF. CDR3 DNA: TGTGCCAGCAGTTTGGGACAGGGGGCCGGAAACATTCAGTACTTC. V gene TRBV28 combines with J gene TRBJ2-4; 12 bases align to TRBD1. Germline V gene lookup returns CDR1 MDHEN and CDR2 SYDVKM. Trimming removed 3 bases from V and 6 bases from J; junction bases left unmatched: 3. The CDR3 is 15 residues long.

This clone was recorded a few times. The chain has TRBV11-2 and TRBJ2-3; 11 positions agree with TRBD2. CDR1 and CDR2 from the germline V gene are SGHAT and FQNNGV. The CDR3 runs to 17 residues. The J segment lost 0 bases and the V segment lost 1 base, leaving 3 bases of the junction unmatched. In nucleotides, the CDR3 is TGTGCCAGCAGCTTAGGGACTAGCGGGTATAGCACAGATACGCAGTATTTT. Translated, it gives CASSLGTSGYSTDTQYF.

This clone was observed once. This chain uses TRBV2 with TRBJ1-2; D may be TRBD1 (6 bases). Germline V gives CDR1 SNHLY, CDR2 FYNNEI. V was shortened by 6 bases and J by 8 bases, with 22 bases between the two germline ends. This CDR3 spans 15 amino acids. This CDR3 is CASSGEDRLWYGYTF. The CDR3 DNA sequence: TGTGCCAGCAGCGGAGAGGACAGACTTTGGTACGGCTACACCTTC. Looking up the rest from reference TRBV2 and TRBJ1-2 gives the full variable domain: EPEVTQTPSHQVTQMGQEVILRCVPISNHLYFYWYRQILGQKVEFLVSFYNNEISEKSEIFDDQFSVERPDGSNFTLKIRSTKLEDSAMYFCASSGEDRLWYGYTFGSGTRLTVV.

The chain has TRBV6-5 and TRBJ2-1, with 7 bases aligning to TRBD1. The V segment lost 5 bases and the J segment 0 bases; nucleotides outside the gene matches: 4. CDR3 length: 15 residues. Germline V gene lookup returns CDR1 MNHEY and CDR2 SVGAGI. As DNA, the CDR3 is TGTGCCAGCAGTATACAGGGGAGCTCCTACAATGAGCAGTTCTTC. This translates into CASSIQGSSYNEQFF.

The rearrangement links TRBV6-1 to TRBJ2-7, with D possibly being TRBD1 (6 bases). Trimming removed 6 bases from V and 2 bases from J, with 17 bases in between. CDR1 and CDR2 (germline): MNHNS, SASEGT. The CDR3 runs 15 residues. The CDR3 region has the DNA TGTGCCAGCAGCACCAGCGACAGGAATCCCTACGAGCAGTACTTC. Translated, it gives CASSTSDRNPYEQYF.

The chain links TRBV5-1 to TRBJ2-3, with 10 positions matching TRBD2. CDR3 size: 16 residues. Germline CDR1 is SGHRS and CDR2 is YFSETQ. V was pared by 0 bases and J by 1 base, with 2 bases of the junction left unmatched. CDR3 sequence: CASSLVLAGGTDTQYF. DNA for the CDR3: TGCGCCAGCAGCTTGGTGCTAGCGGGAGGCACAGATACGCAGTATTTT. The variable domain in full, completed from reference TRBV5-1 and TRBJ2-3, reads KAGVTQTPRYLIKTRGQQVTLSCSPISGHRSVSWYQQTPGQGLQFLFEYFSETQRNKGNFPGRFSGRQFSNSRSEMNVSTLELGDSALYLCASSLVLAGGTDTQYFGPGTRLTVL.

This clone was observed a few times. The V call is TRBV25-1, the J call TRBJ2-7; a possible D gene is TRBD1 (6 bases). V was pared by 2 bases and J by 4 bases, with 9 bases between. The V gene's germline CDR1 is MGHDK and CDR2 SYGVNS. CDR3 length: 13 residues. DNA of the CDR3: TGTGCCAGCAGTGAAAACACAGGGTACGAGCAGTACTTC. It is translated as CASSENTGYEQYF.

The chain recombines TRBV7-2 with TRBJ2-5; 9 bases align to TRBD2. The V and J ends lost 4 bases and 4 bases, in that order; junction bases with no gene match: 4. Per germline, CDR1 SGHTA and CDR2 FQGNSA. This CDR3 has 14 amino acids. Here the CDR3 DNA reads TGTGCCAGCAGCTCGCGGGAGGGCCGAGAGACCCAGTACTTC. Its protein is CASSSREGRETQYF.

The CDR3 sequence: CASSPSAEPEQYF. Written as DNA, the CDR3 is TGTGCCAGCAGCCCAAGTGCAGAACCCGAGCAGTACTTC. The V and J genes are TRBV4-2 and TRBJ2-7; D is uncertain. Germline V gene data show CDR1 as LGHNA and CDR2 as YNFKEQ. The germline V and J ends were trimmed by 4 bases and 6 bases, with 13 bases remaining between them. The CDR3 spans 13 residues.

This chain joins TRBV4-3 and TRBJ1-2; D is ambiguous. This CDR3 is built from 16 residues. Germline CDR1 LGHNA, CDR2 YSLEER. Trimming stripped 0 bases from V and 1 base from J, with 12 bases between. Here the CDR3 reads CASSQELRTDNYGYTF. In nucleotides, the CDR3 is TGCGCCAGCAGCCAAGAACTTCGGACTGATAACTATGGCTACACCTTC.

Sample share makes this clone medium-sized. The rearrangement uses TRBV4-1 and TRBJ1-2; 9 bases are a match to TRBD1. Per the germline V gene, CDR1 is MGHRA and CDR2 is YSYEKL. V lost 1 base, J lost 4 bases, and 7 bases stayed unmatched. This CDR3 comprises 16 residues. The CDR3 region is CASSQAGTGTIYGYTF. The CDR3 DNA reads TGCGCCAGCAGCCAAGCAGGGACAGGGACAATCTATGGCTACACCTTC.

This sequence joins TRBV18 and TRBJ1-2; the D is unclear. V shed 6 bases and J shed 4 bases, with 15 bases lying between them. The CDR3 loop spans 14 amino acids. Germline V gene data show CDR1 as KGHSH and CDR2 as LQKENI. The CDR3 bases are TGTGCCAGCTCTCCCGGCCTCGAGGGCTATGGCTACACCTTC. It yields the protein CASSPGLEGYGYTF.

This clone is a singleton in its sample. V is TRBV18 and J is TRBJ1-1; 9 positions agree with TRBD1. V lost 0 bases and J lost 4; bases outside the gene matches: 6. CDR1 and CDR2 (germline): KGHSH, LQKENI. The CDR3 covers 16 residues. The CDR3 region is CASSPPRGTGRTEAFF. The DNA for the CDR3 is TGTGCCAGCTCACCACCGAGGGGGACAGGGCGCACTGAAGCTTTCTTT.

The J gene is TRBJ1-2, the V gene TRBV7-2; 9 bases line up with TRBD1. Germline V CDR1 and CDR2: SGHTA, FQGNSA. J was trimmed by 5 bases and V by 5 bases; bases with no gene match: 15. This CDR3 is built from 17 residues. The CDR3 here is CASSVGTDRGLFYGYTF. The CDR3 nucleotides are TGTGCCAGCAGCGTTGGGACGGACAGGGGTCTATTTTATGGCTACACCTTC.

V usage is TRBV9 and J usage is TRBJ2-2, with 8 bases lining up with TRBD1. J was trimmed by 4 bases and V by 1 base; bases with no gene match: 6. The V gene's germline CDR1 is SGDLS and CDR2 YYNGEE. The CDR3 sequence is 16 residues long. The CDR3 nucleotides read TGTGCCAGCAGCGTACGACAGGGGAGTTCCACCGGGGAGCTGTTTTTT. Translation gives CASSVRQGSSTGELFF.

The chain couples TRBV5-4 to TRBJ2-7, with 13 bases aligning to TRBD2. There are 18 residues in the CDR3. Looked up from germline, CDR1 is SGHNT and CDR2 is YYREEE (reference sequence). V shed 0 bases and J 1 base; nucleotides not matched to a gene: 7. The CDR3 reads CASSLGTSGSLGSYEQYF. The CDR3 DNA reads as TGTGCCAGCAGCTTGGGGACTAGCGGGAGTTTGGGTTCCTACGAGCAGTACTTC.

This chain links TRBV4-2 with TRBJ2-2; D remains unclear. V was trimmed by 0 bases and J by 3 bases, leaving 17 bases between them. The CDR3 covers 18 residues. CDR1 is LGHNA, CDR2 YNFKEQ, per germline. The CDR3 DNA reads as TGTGCCAGCAGCCAAGATTCGATCTCCTCAGCTCACACCGGGGAGCTGTTTTTT. It is translated as CASSQDSISSAHTGELFF.

The chain uses TRBV9 and TRBJ1-2, with no clear D. This CDR3 has 14 amino acids. V was cut by 0 bases and J by 4 bases, with 10 bases left in between. Germline V gives CDR1 SGDLS, CDR2 YYNGEE. CDR3 bases: TGTGCCAGCAGCGTAGATGCAGGCGCCTATGGCTACACCTTC. This sequence encodes CASSVDAGAYGYTF.